A selection of T cell receptor beta chains follows, all from one sample in a study of T cell repertoires in cytomegalovirus infection. MiXCR, applied by TCRdb to the reads, yields one record per CDR3 protein. The table records 150,000 to 200,000 distinct CDR3 sequences, approximately 19% of them present only once. Material for sequencing was PBMCs. The source of these receptors is a human donor in good health (CMV status not recorded). Some clones in this sample may be carry-over from other donors' samples. CDR3s include the opening cysteine and the closing phenylalanine or tryptophan. The order of the fields is J gene, clone size, CDR3 length, V gene, D gene, CDR3 protein, CDR3 DNA. A D gene is named only where the DNA matches it firmly. Clone size is given for some rows only: seen once, a few or many times, or a class if the clone is expanded.

>TRBJ2-2|few|15|TRBV15|.
CATSSNSGRTGELFF
TGTGCCACCAGCAGCAACTCGGGCCGGACCGGGGAGCTGTTTTTT
>TRBJ2-5|once|12|TRBV29-1|.
CSVRLVRETQYF
TGCAGCGTTCGACTAGTTAGAGAGACCCAGTACTTC
>TRBJ1-4|.|15|TRBV11-3|.
CASSLVLQGREKLFF
TGTGCCAGCAGCTTAGTTCTCCAGGGGCGAGAAAAACTGTTTTTT
>TRBJ2-1|few|13|TRBV5-1|.
CASSFNSYNEQFF
TGCGCCAGCAGCTTCAACTCCTACAATGAGCAGTTCTTC
>TRBJ1-1|once|14|TRBV4-1|.
CASSQEGWGTEAFF
TGCGCCAGCAGCCAAGAGGGTTGGGGGACTGAAGCTTTCTTT
>TRBJ2-5|few|13|TRBV12-3/TRBV12-4|.
CASSLHAGETQYF
TGTGCCAGCAGTTTACATGCGGGAGAGACCCAGTACTTC
>TRBJ1-1|many|15|TRBV7-2|TRBD1
CASSPQDRVGTEAFF
TGTGCCAGCAGCCCGCAGGACAGGGTGGGTACTGAAGCTTTCTTT
>TRBJ2-2|few|16|TRBV6-5|.
CASRRTALPNTGELFF
TGTGCCAGCAGGCGGACAGCCCTACCGAACACCGGGGAGCTGTTTTTT
>TRBJ1-5|few|14|TRBV19|TRBD1
CASSHGQAVQPQHF
TGTGCCAGTAGTCACGGACAGGCGGTTCAGCCCCAGCATTTT
>TRBJ1-2|.|12|TRBV2|TRBD1
CASSRDREGYTF
TGTGCCAGCAGTAGGGACAGGGAAGGCTACACCTTC
>TRBJ1-1|many|14|TRBV7-9|.
CASSFRRDGDEAFF
TGTGCCAGCAGCTTTAGGAGGGACGGTGATGAAGCTTTCTTT
>TRBJ2-2|.|15|TRBV10-3|TRBD1
CAISDGTVNTGELFF
TGTGCCATCAGTGACGGGACAGTTAACACCGGGGAGCTGTTTTTT
>TRBJ2-2|many|16|TRBV7-3|TRBD2
CASSLIGGGRTGELFF
TGTGCCAGCAGCTTAATAGGCGGGGGGCGCACCGGGGAGCTGTTTTTT
>TRBJ2-5|.|16|TRBV20-1|TRBD2
CSARSSGGASSWTQYF
TGCAGTGCTAGATCCAGCGGGGGGGCCTCCAGTTGGACCCAGTACTTC
>TRBJ2-1|few|16|TRBV11-1|.
CASSLARTVSYNEQFF
TGTGCCAGCAGCTTAGCTAGGACAGTCTCCTACAATGAGCAGTTCTTC
>TRBJ1-1|.|13|TRBV29-1|TRBD1
CSVGGQQGAEAFF
TGCAGCGTTGGGGGACAACAGGGGGCTGAAGCTTTCTTT
>TRBJ1-2|.|16|TRBV6-1|.
CASSRGTQNSNYGYTF
TGTGCCAGCAGCAGGGGTACGCAAAACTCTAACTATGGCTACACCTTC
>TRBJ2-4|.|16|TRBV12-3/TRBV12-4|TRBD1
CASSETGGTAKNIQYF
TGTGCCAGCAGTGAGACAGGGGGCACGGCCAAAAACATTCAGTACTTC
>TRBJ2-2|few|16|TRBV7-9|TRBD2
CASRLPPSGSTGELFF
TGTGCCAGCAGACTCCCACCTAGCGGGAGCACCGGGGAGCTGTTTTTT
>TRBJ1-1|few|13|TRBV4-1|.
CASSQVQSTEAFF
TGCGCCAGCAGCCAAGTTCAGAGCACTGAAGCTTTCTTT
>TRBJ1-4|few|15|TRBV5-1|.
CASRLGHATNEKLFF
TGCGCCAGCAGATTAGGACACGCAACTAATGAAAAACTGTTTTTT
>TRBJ1-5|.|14|TRBV20-1|.
CSARVGGTYQPQHF
TGCAGTGCTAGAGTGGGAGGAACGTATCAGCCCCAGCATTTT
>TRBJ2-1|many|14|TRBV7-2|TRBD2
CASVGDSGYNEQFF
TGTGCCAGCGTCGGGGATAGCGGGTACAATGAGCAGTTCTTC
>TRBJ2-6|.|20|TRBV6-2/TRBV6-3|.
CASSYSSLAGKLPGANVLTF
TGTGCCAGCAGTTACTCGAGTCTGGCCGGAAAGCTCCCTGGGGCCAACGTCCTGACTTTC
>TRBJ1-1|.|14|TRBV7-2|.
CASSPKVGGTAPFF
TGTGCCAGCAGCCCCAAGGTGGGCGGCACTGCCCCGTTCTTT
>TRBJ1-1|many|15|TRBV5-6|.
CASSFPGHPNTEAFF
TGTGCCAGCAGCTTTCCGGGGCACCCGAACACTGAAGCTTTCTTT
>TRBJ2-2|.|15|TRBV5-1|TRBD2
CASSLPGGVTGELFF
TGCGCCAGCAGCTTGCCGGGGGGAGTCACCGGGGAGCTGTTTTTT
>TRBJ1-2|few|15|TRBV20-1|TRBD1
CSARITGQGNYGYTF
TGCAGTGCTAGGATTACGGGACAGGGAAACTATGGCTACACCTTC
>TRBJ1-4|.|13|TRBV6-6|.
CASRVPGNEKLFF
TGTGCCAGCAGGGTCCCTGGGAATGAAAAACTGTTTTTT
>TRBJ2-2|few|15|TRBV10-3|TRBD1
CAASNRGAPTGELFF
TGTGCCGCCTCTAACAGGGGCGCCCCCACCGGGGAGCTGTTTTTT
>TRBJ2-1|few|13|TRBV14|.
CASSQEGSHKQFF
TGTGCCAGCAGCCAAGAAGGGTCTCACAAGCAGTTCTTC
>TRBJ2-1|few|15|TRBV5-1|.
CASSPGHGGYNEQFF
TGCGCCAGCAGCCCCGGACACGGCGGGTACAATGAGCAGTTCTTC
>TRBJ2-2|.|15|TRBV6-6|.
CASSYVGGHTGELFF
TGTGCCAGCAGTTACGTTGGGGGGCACACCGGGGAGCTGTTTTTT
>TRBJ2-5|few|12|TRBV12-5|.
CATTGVGETQYF
TGTGCTACTACTGGGGTAGGGGAGACCCAGTACTTC
>TRBJ2-1|.|16|TRBV30|TRBD2
CAWRLPGLAGFNEQFF
TGTGCCTGGAGGTTACCGGGACTAGCGGGATTCAATGAGCAGTTCTTC
>TRBJ2-2|few|15|TRBV7-3|TRBD1
CASSRTGMDTGELFF
TGTGCCAGCAGCCGGACAGGGATGGACACCGGGGAGCTGTTTTTT
>TRBJ1-4|.|16|TRBV19|.
CASSLGANFANEKLFF
TGTGCCAGTAGTCTGGGGGCCAATTTCGCTAATGAAAAACTGTTTTTT
>TRBJ2-5|.|13|TRBV20-1|.
CSARDHLGETQYF
TGCAGTGCTAGAGATCATCTCGGAGAGACCCAGTACTTC